The next 21 T cell receptor beta chains were all read from a single sample in a study of blood T cell repertoires in COVID-19. TCRdb's copy holds only in-frame clones and misses some; the assay was immunoSEQ multiplex PCR. The sample consists of about 33,000 clones, around 85% of them appearing once. Input material: peripheral blood. The origin of the receptors is a man between 65 and 79 years old with acute or convalescent COVID-19.

The chain recombines TRBV5-1 with TRBJ1-1, with D possibly matching TRBD1 (6 bases). V was clipped by 2 bases and J by 4 bases, with 12 bases between them. Germline assignment: CDR1 SGHRS and CDR2 YFSETQ. The CDR3 has 14 residues. The CDR3 is CASSFGGATTEAFF. In nucleotides, the CDR3 is TGCGCCAGCAGCTTTGGGGGGGCGACCACTGAAGCTTTCTTT.

V gene TRBV3-1 (or the pseudogene TRBV3-2) combines with J gene TRBJ2-3, with 12 bases fitting TRBD2. J gave up 1 base and V 4 bases, and 3 bases lay outside the gene matches. Germline CDR1 reads LGHDT; CDR2 reads YNNKEL (reference sequence). CDR3 size: 16 residues. The DNA for the CDR3 is TGTGCCAGCAGCCTCCGGACTAGCGGGGGCACAGATACGCAGTATTTT. It specifies CASSLRTSGGTDTQYF.

The chain carries TRBV7-2 and TRBJ2-3, with 11 bases aligning to TRBD2. With 1 base clipped from V and 4 bases from J, the junction kept 10 bases outside the gene matches. There are 18 residues in the CDR3. CDR1 SGHTA and CDR2 FQGNSA come from the germline V gene. Written as DNA, the CDR3 is TGTGCCAGCAGCTTAGAGGGACTAGCGGAGCTGACGGCAGATACGCAGTATTTT. This sequence encodes CASSLEGLAELTADTQYF.

The chain has TRBV5-4 and TRBJ2-2, with 9 nucleotides matching TRBD2. CDR3 length equals 13 residues. The V gene's germline CDR1 is SGHNT and CDR2 YYREEE (reference sequence). V trimming: 6 bases; J trimming: 5 bases; junction bases outside the gene matches: 2. CDR3 nucleotide sequence: TGTGCCAGCACTAGCGGGAAAACCGGGGAGCTGTTTTTT. Amino acids: CASTSGKTGELFF.

The V call is TRBV11-3, the J call TRBJ2-1, with 9 bases matching TRBD1. Germline CDR1 is SGHNT and CDR2 is YENEEA. Germline trimming cut 1 base from V and 6 bases from J; bases unmatched to any gene: 1. The CDR3 runs 14 residues. DNA of the CDR3: TGTGCCAGCAGCTTAGGGGACAGGGTCAATGAGCAGTTCTTC. This translates into CASSLGDRVNEQFF.

This clone was recorded only once. The V and J genes are TRBV7-2 and TRBJ2-5, with TRBD2 identical over 13 bases. V dropped 6 bases and J dropped 5; count of bases not matched to a gene: 12. CDR3 length: 17 amino acids. The V gene's germline CDR1 is SGHTA and CDR2 FQGNSA. The CDR3 sequence is CASSPGTSGVLGETQYF. For the CDR3, the DNA is TGTGCCAGCAGTCCCGGGACTAGCGGGGTCCTCGGGGAGACCCAGTACTTC.

CDR3 in amino acids: CASRIATASSYNSPLHF. The CDR3 nucleotides are TGTGCCAGCAGGATCGCGACGGCTAGCTCCTATAATTCACCCCTCCACTTT. This chain joins TRBV27 and TRBJ1-6; D gene ambiguous. The CDR3 sequence is 17 residues long. V was trimmed by 6 bases and J by 0 bases, leaving 15 bases between them. Germline loops: CDR1 MNHEY, CDR2 SMNVEV (reference sequence).

This clone was recorded only once. V is TRBV6-5 and J is TRBJ2-1; the match to TRBD1 covers 9 bases. The CDR3 runs to 15 residues. With 6 bases clipped from V and 1 base from J, the junction kept 4 bases outside the gene matches. Germline V lookup: CDR1 MNHEY, CDR2 SVGAGI. CDR3 loop: CASRWDRVSYNEQFF. For the CDR3, the DNA is TGTGCCAGCAGATGGGACAGGGTGTCCTACAATGAGCAGTTCTTC.

The rearrangement uses TRBV28 and TRBJ2-5, with 8 bases aligning to TRBD2. CDR1 and CDR2 from the germline V gene are MDHEN and SYDVKM. There are 17 residues in the CDR3. Trimming took 2 bases from V and 2 from J; bases not matched to a gene: 10. In DNA form, the CDR3 reads TGTGCCAGCAGTTTAGGGAGCGGGAGTGTTTATCAAGAGACCCAGTACTTC. It is translated as CASSLGSGSVYQETQYF.

This chain connects TRBV30 to TRBJ2-7; 11 nucleotides align to TRBD2. CDR3 length: 13 residues. CDR1 and CDR2 (germline): GTSNPN, SVGIG (reference sequence). Trimming took 4 bases from V and 8 from J; bases not matched to a gene: 7. CDR3 sequence reads: CAWTRLAGTKQYF. In nucleotides, the CDR3 is TGTGCCTGGACCCGACTAGCGGGAACAAAGCAGTACTTC.

This chain joins TRBV2 and TRBJ2-5; TRBD1 might be the D (5 bases). Germline V gene sequence: CDR1 SNHLY, CDR2 FYNNEI. CDR3 length: 13 amino acids. V was pared by 6 bases and J by 5 bases, with 13 bases between. The CDR3 here is CASSGSGQETQYF. In DNA form, the CDR3 reads TGTGCCAGCAGCGGATCAGGGCAGGAGACCCAGTACTTC.

The chain is built from TRBV6-6 and TRBJ2-5, with a weak D call TRBD1 (8 bases). This CDR3 has 14 residues. Trimming removed 6 bases from V and 3 bases from J, with 14 bases in between. Germline assignment: CDR1 MNHNY and CDR2 SVGAGI (reference sequence). The CDR3 region has the DNA TGTGCCAGCAGCCAAACAGGGGGGGAAGAGACCCAGTACTTC. This encodes CASSQTGGEETQYF.

The chain carries TRBV24-1 and TRBJ1-4, with a tentative D call TRBD1 (6 bases). Germline assignment: CDR1 KGHDR and CDR2 SFDVKD. The length of the CDR3 is 15 residues. Trimming took off 2 bases at V and 8 bases at J, with 14 bases between the two ends. The CDR3 spells CATSDSEGDREKLFF. CDR3 DNA: TGTGCCACCAGTGATTCTGAAGGTGACAGGGAAAAACTGTTTTTT.

CDR3 protein: CASSHKTGPILYGYTF. The CDR3, as DNA: TGTGCCAGCAGCCATAAGACAGGGCCCATCCTCTATGGCTACACCTTC. V is TRBV14 and J is TRBJ1-2; 7 bases are shared with TRBD1. The CDR3 length is 16 residues. The germline CDR1 and CDR2 sequences are SGHDN and FVKESK. Trimming cost V 3 bases and J 4 bases; bases outside gene matches: 11.

This clone occurred a few times. The rearrangement uses TRBV7-9 and TRBJ1-1; 7 nucleotides agree with TRBD1. There are 13 residues in the CDR3. V gave up 5 bases and J gave up 8 bases; unmatched junction bases: 8. In germline, CDR1 is SEHNR, CDR2 FQNEAQ (reference sequence). The CDR3 loop reads CASSPRDSIEAFF. The CDR3 coding sequence is TGTGCCAGCAGCCCCCGGGACAGTATAGAAGCTTTCTTT. Looking up the rest from reference TRBV7-9 and TRBJ1-1 gives the full variable domain: DTGVSQNPRHKITKRGQNVTFRCDPISEHNRLYWYRQTLGQGPEFLTYFQNEAQLEKSRLLSDRFSAERPKGSFSTLEIQRTEQGDSAMYLCASSPRDSIEAFFGQGTRLTVV.

The V call is TRBV19, the J call TRBJ1-4; 7 bases fit TRBD1. Germline CDR1 reads LNHDA; CDR2 reads SQIVND (reference sequence). With V trimmed by 5 bases and J by 5 bases, 11 bases remained unmatched. This CDR3 is 16 amino acids long. As DNA, the CDR3 is TGTGCCAGTAGTGATCGAGCCGGGACAGCAAATGAAAAACTGTTTTTT. This gives the protein CASSDRAGTANEKLFF.

The V and J genes are TRBV7-2 and TRBJ2-7; D not resolved. V lost 2 bases, J lost 2 bases, and 7 bases lay in between. The CDR3 has 13 amino acids. Germline loops: CDR1 SGHTA, CDR2 FQGNSA. The CDR3, as DNA: TGTGCCAGCAGCTTATACAGAGCCTACGAGCAGTACTTC. It specifies CASSLYRAYEQYF.

The CDR3 DNA is TGTGGGACAGGGCAGTACTATGGCTACACCTTC. Protein product: CGTGQYYGYTF. The chain recombines TRBV28 with TRBJ1-2, with TRBD1 identical over 8 bases. The CDR3 runs to 11 residues. Germline V gene data show CDR1 as MDHEN and CDR2 as SYDVKM.

The V call is TRBV7-3, the J call TRBJ1-6; D remains unclear. Germline V gives CDR1 SGHTA, CDR2 FQGTGA. The CDR3 consists of 14 residues. V shed 1 base and J shed 8 bases, with 9 bases lying between them. The CDR3, as DNA: TGTGCCAGCAGCTTAAGTTATCAGGATTCACCCCTCCACTTT. It encodes CASSLSYQDSPLHF.

The rearrangement uses TRBV7-3 and TRBJ2-2, with D tentatively TRBD2 (6 bases). The germline V gene has CDR1 SGHTA and CDR2 FQGTGA. CDR3 length equals 14 residues. With 0 bases removed from V and 6 bases from J, the gap between germline ends came to 8 bases. The DNA for the CDR3 is TGTGCCAGCAGCTTAACGGGGGAGGCCGGGGAGCTGTTTTTT. Translated, it gives CASSLTGEAGELFF.

The chain carries TRBV2 and TRBJ2-5, with D tentatively TRBD2 (5 bases). The V end lost 6 bases, the J end lost 5 bases, and 10 bases lay between the germline ends. CDR1 and CDR2 (germline): SNHLY, FYNNEI. The CDR3 has 12 amino acids. CDR3 coding DNA: TGTGCCAGCAGGGACTTATGGGAGACCCAGTACTTC. It translates to CASRDLWETQYF.